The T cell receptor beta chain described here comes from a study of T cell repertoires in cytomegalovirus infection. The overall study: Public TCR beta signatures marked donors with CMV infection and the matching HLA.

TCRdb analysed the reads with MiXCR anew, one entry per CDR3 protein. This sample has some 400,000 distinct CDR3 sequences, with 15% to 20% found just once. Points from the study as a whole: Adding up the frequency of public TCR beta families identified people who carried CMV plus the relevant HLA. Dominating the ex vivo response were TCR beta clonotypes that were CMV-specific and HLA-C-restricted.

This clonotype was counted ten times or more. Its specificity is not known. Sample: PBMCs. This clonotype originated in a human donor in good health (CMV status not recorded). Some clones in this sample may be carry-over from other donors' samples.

CDR3 sequence (DNA): TGTGCCAGCAGCTTAGAGTCGACAGGCTCCTACAATGAGCAGTTCTTC. It codes for CASSLESTGSYNEQFF. The chain uses TRBV7-2 and TRBJ2-1; D possibly corresponds to TRBD1 (6 bases). The CDR3 runs to 16 residues. V was pared by 1 base and J by 0 bases, with 10 bases between. In germline, CDR1 is SGHTA, CDR2 FQGNSA.